The 25 T cell receptor beta chains below were found in one sample sequenced in a study of blood T cell repertoires in COVID-19. The data were produced by immunoSEQ multiplex PCR, yet TCRdb's version contains in-frame clones alone and is incomplete. The sample holds under 300,000 clones; around 90% are singletons and the top ten take roughly 2.1%. The sample taken for sequencing was peripheral blood. The source of these receptors is a man aged 50-60 years with acute or convalescent COVID-19.

The table lists this clone with a count of one. The chain has TRBV30 and TRBJ1-1, with D tentatively TRBD1 (5 bases). Per the germline V gene, CDR1 is GTSNPN and CDR2 is SVGIG (reference sequence). The V gene lost 1 base and the J gene lost 4 bases, with 10 bases spanning the gap. CDR3 size: 13 residues. DNA of the CDR3: TGTGCCTGGAGTGCGGGGGTGACCACTGAAGCTTTCTTT. It translates to CAWSAGVTTEAFF.

The J gene is TRBJ1-2, the V gene TRBV19, with TRBD1 as a possible D gene (5 bases). The CDR3 runs to 13 residues. Germline-derived CDR1 and CDR2 are LNHDA and SQIVND (reference sequence). V lost 5 bases to trimming and J lost 8 bases, with 15 bases between them. CDR3 in amino acids: CASSYGGVRGYTF. CDR3 nucleotide sequence: TGTGCCAGTAGTTATGGGGGGGTCAGAGGCTACACCTTC.

This clone was found once. The rearrangement uses TRBV10-3 and TRBJ1-2; D unclear. The CDR3 is 12 amino acids. The V end lost 4 bases, the J end lost 6 bases, and 9 bases lay between the germline ends. CDR1 and CDR2 from the germline V gene are ENHRY and SYGVKD. The chain's CDR3 is CAISGTGNGYTF. The CDR3 DNA sequence: TGTGCCATCAGTGGTACCGGGAATGGCTACACCTTC.

The gene calls are TRBV19 and TRBJ1-5; a possible D gene is TRBD1 (5 bases). The CDR3 contains 15 residues. V lost 4 bases to trimming and J lost 0 bases, with 10 bases between them. The germline gives CDR1 LNHDA, CDR2 SQIVND (reference sequence). The CDR3 bases are TGTGCCAGTAGTACCGGCAGGGCTAGCAATCAGCCCCAGCATTTT. It translates to CASSTGRASNQPQHF.

The chain couples TRBV29-1 to TRBJ2-5; 12 bases are shared with TRBD2. Trimming removed 3 bases from V and 7 bases from J; junction bases left unmatched: 9. CDR3 length: 15 amino acids. The germline V gene has CDR1 SQVTM and CDR2 ANQGSEA. CDR3 sequence: CSVERLAGAPGTQYF. In nucleotides, the CDR3 is TGCAGCGTTGAGCGACTAGCGGGGGCCCCGGGGACCCAGTACTTC. The whole variable domain, remainder taken from reference TRBV29-1 and TRBJ2-5, is SAVISQKPSRDICQRGTSLTIQCQVDSQVTMMFWYRQQPGQSLTLIATANQGSEATYESGFVIDKFPISRPNLTFSTLTVSNMSPEDSSIYLCSVERLAGAPGTQYFGPGTRLLVL.

The chain is built from TRBV19 and TRBJ2-7; TRBD1 aligns across 10 bases. Per germline, CDR1 LNHDA and CDR2 SQIVND (reference sequence). The CDR3 has 14 amino acids. V was clipped by 5 bases and J by 3 bases; unmatched bases: 4. The CDR3: CASSPRTGGYEQYF. Here the CDR3 DNA reads TGTGCCAGTAGTCCCCGGACAGGGGGCTACGAGCAGTACTTC.

The V gene is TRBV2, the J gene TRBJ1-1; no reliable D call. The CDR3 spans 14 residues. Germline V CDR1 and CDR2: SNHLY, FYNNEI. Between the trimmed V and J ends, which lost 6 bases and 0 bases, there was a span of 11 bases. CDR3 sequence (DNA): TGTGCCAGCAGGTCGAGGGTAATGAACACTGAAGCTTTCTTT. This sequence encodes CASRSRVMNTEAFF.

J is TRBJ2-3 and V is TRBV19; unclear D gene. V gave up 5 bases and J gave up 2 bases, with 11 bases separating them. The CDR3 is made up of 14 amino acids. Germline CDR1 is LNHDA and CDR2 is SQIVND (reference sequence). The CDR3 region is CASSPTVTTDTQYF. For the CDR3, the DNA is TGTGCCAGTAGTCCAACAGTTACCACAGATACGCAGTATTTT.

The J gene is TRBJ2-7, the V gene TRBV19; 10 bases match TRBD1. Germline V gives CDR1 LNHDA, CDR2 SQIVND (reference sequence). The CDR3 has 14 residues. After removal of 8 bases from V and 2 bases from J, the junction contained 6 bases not matched to a gene. The CDR3 loop reads CASRQDRGAYEQYF. Written as DNA, the CDR3 is TGTGCCAGTCGACAGGACAGGGGGGCCTACGAGCAGTACTTC.

This chain's CDR3 is CASSEEGSGNTIYF. The CDR3 nucleotides read TGTGCCAGCAGTGAGGAGGGGTCTGGAAACACCATATATTTT. The rearrangement joins TRBV2 to TRBJ1-3; D is possibly TRBD1 (5 bases). The V and J ends lost 3 bases and 1 base respectively, with 7 bases between them. Germline CDR1 and CDR2: SNHLY and FYNNEI. The CDR3 runs to 14 residues. The complete variable domain, with remaining parts taken from reference TRBV2 and TRBJ1-3, reads EPEVTQTPSHQVTQMGQEVILRCVPISNHLYFYWYRQILGQKVEFLVSFYNNEISEKSEIFDDQFSVERPDGSNFTLKIRSTKLEDSAMYFCASSEEGSGNTIYFGEGSWLTVV.

V is TRBV6-6 and J is TRBJ2-1; TRBD1 is a possible D gene (7 bases). Between the trimmed V and J ends, which lost 2 bases and 0 bases, there was a span of 11 bases. The CDR3 extends over 16 amino acids. Per the germline V gene, CDR1 is MNHNY and CDR2 is SVGAGI (reference sequence). The CDR3 spells CASSYTQGGSYNEQFF. In nucleotides, the CDR3 is TGTGCCAGCAGTTACACCCAGGGGGGCTCCTACAATGAGCAGTTCTTC.

The chain carries TRBV18 and TRBJ2-5, with D uncertain. This CDR3 has 12 residues. Germline V gene data show CDR1 as KGHSH and CDR2 as LQKENI. The germline V and J ends were trimmed by 6 bases and 7 bases, with 12 bases remaining between them. The CDR3 DNA reads as TGTGCCAGCTCCCCAGAGTTCGGGACCCAGTACTTC. Translation gives CASSPEFGTQYF.

The chain recombines TRBV19 with TRBJ2-1; TRBD2 matches at 10 bases. V lost 7 bases, J lost 7 bases, and 13 bases stayed unmatched. The CDR3 has 16 residues. Per the germline V gene, CDR1 is LNHDA and CDR2 is SQIVND (reference sequence). The CDR3 nucleotides read TGTGCCAGTACCACAAGCGGGGGGGCATATAGGAATGAGCAGTTCTTC. This codes for CASTTSGGAYRNEQFF.

The chain employs TRBV5-1 and TRBJ2-2; TRBD1 agrees at 8 bases. This CDR3 has 15 residues. J gave up 6 bases and V 6 bases, and 10 bases lay outside the gene matches. Germline values: CDR1 SGHRS, CDR2 YFSETQ. CDR3 in DNA: TGCGCCAGCACCCCCGGAGGACAGGGCCCCGGGGAGCTGTTTTTT. Encoded protein: CASTPGGQGPGELFF.

J is TRBJ1-1 and V is TRBV2; D perhaps matches TRBD1 (6 bases). Trimming pared 7 bases from V and 1 base from J, leaving 10 bases between. The germline CDR1 and CDR2 sequences are SNHLY and FYNNEI. This CDR3 has 13 amino acids. CDR3: CASIRGENTEAFF. The CDR3 nucleotides are TGTGCCAGCATCAGGGGCGAGAACACTGAAGCTTTCTTT.

This chain connects TRBV10-3 to TRBJ2-1, with TRBD2 matching 7 bases. This CDR3 comprises 16 residues. V was pared by 2 bases and J by 0 bases, with 4 bases of the junction left unmatched. Germline assignment: CDR1 ENHRY and CDR2 SYGVKD. The CDR3 DNA reads as TGTGCCATCAGTGAGGGGGGGGGATCCTCCTACAATGAGCAGTTCTTC. This sequence encodes CAISEGGGSSYNEQFF.

This clone came up once. The chain joins TRBV10-3 to TRBJ2-2; tentatively, D is TRBD2 (6 bases). The germline CDR1 and CDR2 sequences are ENHRY and SYGVKD. The CDR3 has 12 residues. The germline V and J ends were trimmed by 7 bases and 7 bases, with 10 bases remaining between them. The CDR3 here is CAIMGGIGELFF. CDR3 DNA sequence: TGTGCCATCATGGGGGGAATCGGGGAGCTGTTTTTT.

The rearrangement joins TRBV10-3 to TRBJ2-6; D uncertain. CDR3 length: 15 amino acids. V lost 3 bases, J lost 3 bases, and 9 bases lay in between. Germline-derived CDR1 and CDR2 are ENHRY and SYGVKD. The CDR3 region is CAISESLSGANVLTF. In DNA form, the CDR3 reads TGTGCCATCAGTGAAAGCCTAAGTGGGGCCAACGTCCTGACTTTC.

Worth noting for this clone: Different DNA sequences within this sample yield the same CDR3. The V call is TRBV4-2, the J call TRBJ1-1; D remains unclear. V was pared by 0 bases and J by 0 bases, with 8 bases between. This CDR3 has 15 residues. The germline V gene has CDR1 LGHNA and CDR2 YNFKEQ. CDR3 region: CASSQDRGMNTEAFF. CDR3 bases: TGTGCCAGCAGCCAAGATCGAGGGATGAACACTGAAGCTTTCTTT.

The chain uses TRBV9 and TRBJ2-7; 8 bases fit TRBD1. The ends lost 4 bases at V and 2 bases at J; junction bases unmatched: 8. The CDR3 sequence is 15 residues long. From germline, CDR1 is SGDLS and CDR2 YYNGEE. CDR3 DNA sequence: TGTGCCAGCAGCCTCGCCGGGGGACAGGCCTACGAGCAGTACTTC. It is translated as CASSLAGGQAYEQYF.

This chain joins TRBV6-6 and TRBJ1-3, with TRBD1 identical over 7 bases. Germline loops: CDR1 MNHNY, CDR2 SVGAGI (reference sequence). V lost 6 bases and J lost 3; bases outside the gene matches: 2. The CDR3 extends over 13 amino acids. In DNA, the CDR3 is TGTGCCAGCAGCCGGGACAGTGGAAACACCATATATTTT. Amino acid sequence: CASSRDSGNTIYF.

V usage is TRBV19 and J usage is TRBJ2-3; TRBD2 matches at 9 bases. There are 13 residues in the CDR3. V dropped 7 bases and J dropped 4; count of bases not matched to a gene: 3. Germline V gene data show CDR1 as LNHDA and CDR2 as SQIVND (reference sequence). The CDR3 spells CASNSGGPDTQYF. CDR3 bases: TGTGCCAGTAACAGCGGGGGGCCAGATACGCAGTATTTT.

The chain combines TRBV18 with TRBJ2-1, with 10 positions matching TRBD2. This CDR3 has 15 residues. Germline-derived CDR1 and CDR2 are KGHSH and LQKENI. Unmatched junction bases numbered 1, after V lost 3 bases and J lost 2 bases. The CDR3 DNA is TGTGCCAGCTCACCCGGGACTAGCGCCTACAATGAGCAGTTCTTC. This encodes CASSPGTSAYNEQFF.

V usage is TRBV29-1 and J usage is TRBJ1-5; D is unclear. V lost 7 bases to trimming and J lost 11 bases, with 18 bases between them. Germline V gives CDR1 SQVTM, CDR2 ANQGSEA. The CDR3 has 12 amino acids. The CDR3 bases are TGCAGCGCCGCAATTACCACCGGGACCCAGCATTTT. Translated: CSAAITTGTQHF.

CDR3 loop: CASSVGSGLGDRGTEAFF. CDR3 DNA: TGTGCCAGCAGCGTAGGTTCTGGTCTTGGGGACAGGGGAACTGAAGCTTTCTTT. The chain has TRBV9 and TRBJ1-1; 10 bases fit TRBD1. This CDR3 spans 18 amino acids. V trimming: 0 bases; J trimming: 5 bases; junction bases outside the gene matches: 13. The germline V gene has CDR1 SGDLS and CDR2 YYNGEE.